This record covers a single T cell receptor beta chain. The antigen remains unidentified. This specimen comes from a study of T cell repertoires in ileal Crohn's disease. Study-wide context: About half of patients got postoperative therapy: 11 thiopurines, approximately 18 anti-TNF. Broader study findings: Sorted CD8 T cells held more high-frequency clones than CD4.

Only in-frame clones appear in the TCRdb table, and some are missing; sequencing was by immunoSEQ multiplex PCR. The sample lists roughly 30,000 clones, around three quarters occurring once. The junction had 1 base not matched to a gene; V was cut back by 5 bases and J by 1 base. The germline V gene encodes CDR1 SGHTA and CDR2 FQGNSA. The CDR3 spans 13 residues. Sequenced input: ileal tissue. The sequence came from an adult with Crohn's disease. The genes are TRBV7-2 and TRBJ2-5; TRBD1 aligns across 7 bases. The DNA of the CDR3 is TGTGCCAGCAGCGGGACAGCCCAAGAGACCCAGTACTTC. Residues: CASSGTAQETQYF.